This T cell receptor beta chain came from a study of cytomegalovirus exposure and HLA in healthy donors (dated by TCRdb to 2017 to 2019). With respect to the entire study: In an earlier analysis of about 560 of the donors, around 290 Gb of sequence data and 90 million to 130 million unique TCR beta sequences from roughly 200 million T cells were reported. About 320 gigabases of sequencing data and approximately 93 million unique TCR sequences were included in an early release covering roughly 700 HLA-typed donors. Among the approximately 430 genotyped donors, around 81% belonged to the genetic ancestry cluster associated with self-reported Caucasian donors. The study was designed to test whether signatures of past pathogen exposure could be identified by cataloging public T cell receptors. The study profiled the T cell repertoires of approximately 700 subjects by immunosequencing and related them to cytomegalovirus serostatus. In addition to the first cohort of around 670 subjects, a separate validation cohort of 120 different subjects was used. High-throughput TCR immunosequencing, statistical association of individual TCRs with disease status, and machine learning were combined to predict cytomegalovirus infection status. In a later analysis, previously published TCR beta repertoires from hundreds of donors were re-analyzed and high-resolution HLA genotyping was added so that TCR occurrence patterns could be studied. The later analysis used no new phenotypic data to find candidate immune exposures, relying instead on TCR beta sequences and their occurrence across donors. An earlier analysis of approximately 580 of the donors used high-throughput TCR beta sequencing to judge whether each TCR beta V gene segment behaved as functional or pseudogenic. Donor age, sex, ethnicity and CMV serostatus were compiled alongside the repertoire data. Genome-wide SNP genotypes for about 65% of the roughly 670 donors were used in a later genetic analysis, which treated that subset as a discovery cohort. Every discovery cohort repertoire had been produced on one sequencing platform. Both class I and class II loci were covered by HLA typing, at four-digit resolution. The number of donors typed differed by locus, with about 629-630 for A, B, C, DRB1 and DQB1, around 520 for DQA1, over 600 for DPA1, and some 440 for DPB1. Because of strong linkage in the cohort, roughly five DR-DQ haplotypes were treated as single units for association and clustering. On average, roughly 250,000 unique TCR beta nucleotide sequences were sequenced per donor among 398 genotyped donors of the cohort, with roughly 18% of those sequences being non-productive. The full study reports these points: The only immune exposure information available for the cohort was CMV serostatus. In a later genetic analysis, fewer N-insertions in productive TCRs were reported among donors in an Asian-associated ancestry cluster than the roughly 640-donor mean. At a false discovery rate of 0.05, a later analysis linked fewer than 20,000 TCR beta sequences to specific HLA alleles. Broadly in line with IMGT annotations, most TCR beta V segments showed up in productive rearrangements about 90% or about 30% of the time in an earlier analysis of several hundred of the donors. A later analysis reported that several top co-occurrence clusters appeared linked to parvovirus B19, influenza, CMV and Epstein-Barr virus. According to the authors, the approach could potentially be generalized to other disease states and immunological phenotypes. Because HLA typing was missing for some donors at each locus, association tests included only the typed subset. Linkage disequilibrium might explain the correlated functional status among segregating V segments, but an unknown experimental factor could not be excluded. Only TCR beta chains were sequenced in this cohort, and the absence of alpha or paired-chain data limited detectable features. A later analysis found that TCR association rates varied across HLA loci, with DRB1 alleles showing the most associated TCRs and HLA-C alleles the fewest. In a later genetic analysis, a missense DCLRE1C variant was associated with V-gene and J-gene trimming of TCR beta chains, and the association was replicated in an independent cohort. Most TCR sequences were observed very rarely across donors, whereas some public TCRs were present in many individuals. Roughly uniform sequencing depth across donors was assumed in presence/absence analyses, although this assumption may not hold. A later analysis found that HLA-associated TCR beta chains were more clonally expanded and had lower generation probabilities than equally common non-associated chains. In both the original and validation cohorts, the classifier was reported to diagnose cytomegalovirus status with high specificity and sensitivity. Three of the identified cytomegalovirus-associated TCR beta chains were confirmed in vitro to be specific for cytomegalovirus antigens. A further reported finding was that TCR beta sequences accurately predicted the HLA-A and HLA-B alleles for most subjects in the first cohort. In a later analysis, most CMV-associated TCR beta chains were found to appear HLA-restricted, with HLA associations seemingly driven largely by CMV exposure. Some IMGT-functional V segments, including TRBV6-2 and TRBV6-3, could not be told apart with the 87-base-pair reads, so those segments were excluded. The earlier analysis of 587 of the donors excluded 15 to 20 rarely observed V segments, including chromosome 9 orphons, because counts were too low. A cluster of highly shared sequence variants was judged likely to be a technical artifact of the sequencing pipeline. A total of 150 or so TCR beta chains were listed by the study as associated with cytomegalovirus. When HLA alleles, especially DR and DQ, strongly co-occurred, TCR associations were difficult to assign to individual alleles.

The cohort comprised approximately 700 healthy bone marrow donors. At the time of sampling, all cohort members were nominally healthy, though unrecorded immune exposures were likely present. The donor was CMV seropositive and belonged to the group of 270 or so seropositive cohort members. A peripheral blood sample was provided by each donor, and peripheral blood mononuclear cells were used for TCR beta sequencing. The Qiagen DNeasy Blood Extraction Kit was used to extract genomic DNA from the blood cell samples. V has 6 bases trimmed and J has 6 bases trimmed; junction bases matching no gene number 9. Taken from the germline V gene, the CDR1 and CDR2 loops are SGHVS and FNYEAQ. Spanning cysteine to phenylalanine, the CDR3 consists of 15 amino acids. CDR3 DNA is the only sequence kept; it has 45 bases, read in frame from the first base. Libraries were made using the immunoSEQ multiplex PCR assay. The multiplex PCR relied on a mix of 60 forward primers for TCR Vbeta segments and 13 reverse primers for TCR Jbeta segments. Amplification of the CDR3 region of rearranged TCR beta genes was performed with a multiplex PCR assay on genomic DNA. On the Illumina HiSeq System, the amplified TCR beta libraries were sequenced as 87-base-pair reads. Turning to the authors' computational methods: In a later analysis, around 80 million unique TCR beta chains were counted across the roughly 700 repertoires, and roughly 10 million of these chains were shared by at least two donors. Raw reads were error-corrected and collapsed into unique sequences by a nearest-neighbor algorithm in which closely related sequences were merged to remove PCR and sequencing errors. Alignment of CDR3 sequences to IMGT reference sequences was used to assign V, D and J gene segments. For a sequence to be retained, a match of at least six nucleotides was required to both a V gene segment and a J gene segment. A rearrangement was called productive if the CDR3 had no stop codons and remained in frame with V and J, and every other rearrangement was called non-productive. Following IMGT convention, CDR3 was defined as the stretch from the second conserved V-encoded cysteine up to the conserved J-encoded phenylalanine. In an earlier analysis of approximately 590 of the donors, sequences lacking an unambiguous match to a single V gene segment were excluded. In an earlier analysis of some 590 of the donors, a V segment was called functional when productive rearrangements were above 56.7%, and segregating when the standard deviation between donors exceeded 5%. A statistical classification framework was developed to diagnose cytomegalovirus status using the catalog of TCR beta chain sequences. In a later analysis, V and J genes were assigned by comparing TCR nucleotide sequences against IMGT/GENE-DB human TR gene sequences. A later analysis assigned CDR3 sequences and most-parsimonious VDJ recombination scenarios with the TCRdist pipeline. A later analysis defined each TCR beta chain by its CDR3 amino acid sequence plus V-gene family, and excluded reads lacking a unique V-gene family. To address suspected cross-contamination and a sequencing artifact, a later analysis removed under 600 highly shared, low-generation-probability nucleotide sequences. A later analysis calculated a clonal expansion index for each public chain from normalized within-repertoire ranks of inferred template counts. Generation probabilities in a later analysis came from a VDJ recombination model fitted to out-of-frame rearrangements, and those results were checked against IGoR. In a later analysis, hypergeometric tests were used to score TCR-TCR, TCR-HLA and TCR-CMV co-occurrence, with a repertoire-size bias correction applied to TCR pairs. In a later analysis, false discovery rates were estimated by permuting HLA or CMV assignments 20 times. In a later analysis, co-occurring TCRs were grouped using DBSCAN, with TCRdist sequence similarity added in when clustering inside HLA-allele-positive subsets. Repertoires with fewer than 30,000 or more than 120,000 public chains were left out of co-occurrence clustering, as were about 5 repertoires with anomalous nucleotide sharing. TCRdb stores this immuneACCESS table with in-frame sequences only. Part of the clones is absent; in the studies checked, under half of the shortfall reflects unresolved V genes, and no reason is known for the rest. V, J and clone size are those of that table, while D and trimming were read from the DNA. The sample table records over 80,000 clones; around 82% of these occur just once. Roughly 3.5% of the sample lies in the top ten.

As to this clone: This clone's antigen is unknown. Base qualities are not recorded, but no much larger clone differs from it by a single base.

This receptor was obtained from a man aged 25-45 years in good health and CMV-seropositive. The sequenced sample consisted of PBMCs. The chain is assembled from TRBV7-6 and TRBJ2-1; 9 bases in between match TRBD2. The sequenced DNA: TGTGCCAGCAGTTATGGTCTAGCGGGACCCAATGAGCAGTTCTTC. It translates to CASSYGLAGPNEQFF.